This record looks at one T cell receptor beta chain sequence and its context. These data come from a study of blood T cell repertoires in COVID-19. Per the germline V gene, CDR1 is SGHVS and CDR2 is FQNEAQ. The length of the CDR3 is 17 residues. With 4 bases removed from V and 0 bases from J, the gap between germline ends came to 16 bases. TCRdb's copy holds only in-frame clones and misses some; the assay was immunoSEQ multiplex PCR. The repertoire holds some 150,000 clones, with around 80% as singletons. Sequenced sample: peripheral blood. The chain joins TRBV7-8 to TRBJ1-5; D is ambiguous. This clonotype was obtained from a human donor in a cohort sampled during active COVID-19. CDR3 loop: CASSSGLVANSNQPQHF. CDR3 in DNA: TGTGCCAGCAGCTCCGGACTGGTTGCTAATAGCAATCAGCCCCAGCATTTT.